This T cell receptor beta chain was obtained from a study of T cell clonality in common variable immunodeficiency. In its sample, this clone was seen many times. Its antigen is unknown. The read gets to within 3 residues of the CDR3 end, and the germline J gene fills in the rest. The study, taken as a whole, reports: Fewer deletions and N-nucleotide insertions were reportedly seen in common variable immunodeficiency TCR beta sequences.

J lost 10 bases, V lost 1 base, and 2 bases had no gene match. The CDR3 length is 14 residues. The germline gives CDR1 SGHTA, CDR2 FQGNSA. TCRdb's table, derived via immunoSEQ multiplex PCR, lists solely in-frame clones and lacks some. In total the sample includes 20,000 to 25,000 clones, none of them seen once. The sequenced sample consisted of peripheral blood mononuclear cells. This chain uses TRBV7-2 with TRBJ1-6; 9 bases fit TRBD1. This receptor was obtained from a human donor with common variable immunodeficiency. The sequenced part of the CDR3 DNA is TGTGCCAGCAGCTTAGGGACAGGGGCCTCACCC. Its translation is CASSLGTGASP. In full, the CDR3 reads CASSLGTGASPLHF.